The present T cell receptor beta chain was sequenced within a study of OX40 agonist ivuxolimab in advanced cancers. The CDR3 totals 16 residues. The V gene's germline CDR1 is SGHTA and CDR2 FQGNSA. With 5 bases removed from V and 1 base from J, the gap between germline ends came to 17 bases. The protocol was immunoSEQ multiplex PCR, while the TCRdb copy is restricted to in-frame clones and leaves out a portion. The sample lists around 32,000 clones, more than 70% seen once, with more than 25% in the top ten. The source is an adult with an advanced solid tumor such as melanoma, head and neck, liver or kidney cancer. The source was CD4+ or CD8+ T cells sorted from blood, collected in a trial of the OX40 agonist ivuxolimab. This rearrangement joins TRBV7-2 to TRBJ1-2, with no clear D. CDR3 sequence: CASSLPTQLSNYGYTF. The CDR3, as DNA: TGTGCCAGCAGCCTTCCTACCCAACTCAGTAACTATGGCTACACCTTC.